This entry features one TCR beta chain sequence. No antigen is known for it. These data originate in a study of response to subunit inactivated influenza vaccine. Study conclusions and caveats: Few additional T cells are recruited per seasonal influenza vaccination, authors suggested.

Germline lookup yields CDR1 SGHRS and CDR2 YFSETQ. Trimming stripped 5 bases from V and 1 base from J, with 14 bases between. This CDR3 contains 15 residues. Each CDR3 protein is one row after TCRdb ran MiXCR on the RT-PCR reads. This table has 500,000 to 650,000 distinct CDR3 sequences, less than 10% appearing once. The sample here was PBMCs from blood, taken approximately 25 months after vaccination. This chain uses TRBV5-1 with TRBJ2-3; the D gene is possibly TRBD1 (5 bases). This sequence was found in a man aged 50-75 years who received an inactivated influenza vaccine. The CDR3 protein is CASRLEGAGTDTQYF. DNA for the CDR3: TGCGCCAGCAGACTTGAAGGGGCCGGCACAGATACGCAGTATTTT.